Listed below are T cell receptor beta chains from one sample, sequenced in a study of blood T cell repertoires in COVID-19. Repertoires were generated with immunoSEQ multiplex PCR, while TCRdb's copy carries only in-frame clones and drops some. The sample has fewer than 80,000 clones, roughly 89% seen once. The specimen sequenced was peripheral blood. All receptors come from a man aged 25-45 years with acute or convalescent COVID-19. CDR3s include the opening cysteine and the closing phenylalanine or tryptophan. A D gene is named only where the DNA matches it firmly. Some rows mark clone size as missing; the rest say once, few, many or name a class of expanded clone.

d_call j_call clone_size v_call cdr3_nt cdr3_aa
. TRBJ2-1 once TRBV6-5 TGTGCCAGCAGACGAGGGAAAAGCAATGAGCAGTTCTTC CASRRGKSNEQFF
. TRBJ2-1 . TRBV18 TGTGCCAGCTCATCGCGGTTGAATGAGCAGTTCTTC CASSSRLNEQFF
TRBD1 TRBJ1-2 . TRBV4-3 TGCGCCAGCAGCCAAGACAGGGGGCGGGATGGCTACACCTTC CASSQDRGRDGYTF
TRBD1 TRBJ1-5 once TRBV24-1 TGTGCCACCACCGGGGACAGGCTTAGCAATCAGCCCCAGCATTTT CATTGDRLSNQPQHF
TRBD2 TRBJ2-7 . TRBV4-2 TGTGCCAGCAGCCAAGTAAACCACCTAGCGGGAGGGCAGATAGAGCAGTACTTC CASSQVNHLAGGQIEQYF
TRBD1 TRBJ1-1 . TRBV11-3 TGTGCCAGCAGCAGACAGGGTTGTTTCACTGAAGCTTTCTTT CASSRQGCFTEAFF
TRBD1 TRBJ1-3 . TRBV9 TGTGCCAGCAGCGTAGGGACAGGGGGAAACACCATATATTTT CASSVGTGGNTIYF
. TRBJ2-1 once TRBV7-6 TGTGCCAGCAGGTTCCTCAATGAGCAGTTCTTC CASRFLNEQFF
. TRBJ1-1 . TRBV3-1/TRBV3-2 TGTGCCAGCAGCCAACAGGGGAACACTGAAGCTTTCTTT CASSQQGNTEAFF
TRBD1 TRBJ2-2 . TRBV9 TGTGCCAGCAGCACCTCAGGGGGCCCGGGTACCGGGGAGCTGTTTTTT CASSTSGGPGTGELFF
. TRBJ2-7 once TRBV27 TGTGCCAGCAGTCCCCGGTCGAATCCTTTGAGGTACGAGCAGTACTTC CASSPRSNPLRYEQYF